One and the same sample provided the 20 T cell receptor beta chains below, sequenced in a study of CD8 T cells in Susac syndrome. RNA totalling about 0.45 to 1 ug underwent reverse transcription with random hexamers. MiXCR, applied by TCRdb to the immunoSEQ multiplex PCR reads, yields one record per CDR3 protein. The data contain 160,000 or so distinct CDR3 sequences, roughly 95% of them singletons. The source material was CD4+ T cells from PBMCs. These TCRs come from a human donor with multiple sclerosis.

This clonotype was seen just once. J is TRBJ2-7 and V is TRBV19, with TRBD2 matching 10 bases. V dropped 4 bases and J dropped 3; count of bases not matched to a gene: 6. The germline V gene encodes CDR1 LNHDA and CDR2 SQIVND (reference sequence). This CDR3 is built from 15 residues. The CDR3 protein is CASSTRTSGGYEQYF. The DNA of the CDR3 is TGTGCCAGTAGTACCCGGACTAGCGGAGGCTACGAGCAGTACTTC.

The chain links TRBV19 to TRBJ1-5, with D possibly matching TRBD1 (5 bases). In germline, CDR1 is LNHDA, CDR2 SQIVND (reference sequence). This CDR3 has 15 amino acids. V was pared by 8 bases and J by 2 bases, with 16 bases between. The CDR3 region has the DNA TGTGCCAGTCGTGGGGGGGAGGCTGGCAATCAGCCCCAGCATTTT. It is translated as CASRGGEAGNQPQHF.

The chain links TRBV12-3 or TRBV12-4 to TRBJ1-5, with 9 nucleotides matching TRBD1. CDR3 size: 15 residues. Losses at the gene ends were 4 bases for V and 6 bases for J; bases not matched to a gene: 7. In DNA form, the CDR3 reads TGTGCCAGCAGTTCTCCGGGACAGGGTTTTCAGCCCCAGCATTTT. This encodes CASSSPGQGFQPQHF.

The gene calls are TRBV5-6 and TRBJ2-1; possible D gene TRBD2, 5 bases. This CDR3 has 15 amino acids. Trimming pared 9 bases from V and 0 bases from J, leaving 16 bases between. Germline loops: CDR1 SGHDT, CDR2 YYEEEE. This chain's CDR3 is CATVSRASSYNEQFF. CDR3 bases: TGTGCCACCGTGTCGCGGGCTAGCTCCTACAATGAGCAGTTCTTC.

The V gene is TRBV7-6, the J gene TRBJ2-7; 8 bases align to TRBD2. The CDR3 is made up of 13 amino acids. The germline V gene has CDR1 SGHVS and CDR2 FNYEAQ. J was trimmed by 6 bases and V by 4 bases; bases with no gene match: 5. CDR3 coding DNA: TGTGCCAGCAGCTCGCCCGGGACTAGCGAGCAGTACTTC. It yields the protein CASSSPGTSEQYF.

This clonotype was found once. This chain links TRBV29-1 with TRBJ2-1; TRBD2 matches at 7 bases. Per germline, CDR1 SQVTM and CDR2 ANQGSEA. V lost 5 bases, J lost 10 bases, and 8 bases stayed unmatched. The CDR3 consists of 12 residues. The CDR3 loop is CSVTLAVPEQFF. CDR3 nucleotides: TGCAGCGTTACCCTAGCGGTCCCGGAGCAGTTCTTC.

This clonotype showed up just once. The J gene is TRBJ2-3, the V gene TRBV20-1; TRBD2 matches 12 bases. The V and J ends lost 3 bases and 3 bases, in that order; junction bases with no gene match: 4. The CDR3 consists of 15 residues. The germline V gene has CDR1 DFQATT and CDR2 SNEGSKA (reference sequence). The CDR3 DNA sequence: TGCAGTGCTAGGGCCCTAGCGGGAGGGACAGATACGCAGTATTTT. It codes for CSARALAGGTDTQYF.

This clonotype was found once. This chain connects TRBV20-1 to TRBJ1-1, with no clear D. The CDR3 sequence is 13 residues long. Trimming removed 2 bases at V and 5 bases at J, with 12 bases between. The germline gives CDR1 DFQATT, CDR2 SNEGSKA (reference sequence). The CDR3 region is CSARNRMRTEAFF. Written as DNA, the CDR3 is TGCAGTGCTAGAAACCGGATGAGGACTGAAGCTTTCTTT.

CDR3 coding DNA: TGTGCCAGCAGCCCCATCTATGACACGTGGTGCACCTTC. It codes for CASSPIYDTWCTF. The V and J genes are TRBV16 and TRBJ1-2; no clear D gene. V lost 4 bases, J lost 13 bases, and 19 bases lay in between. The CDR3 covers 13 residues. CDR1 KGHSY and CDR2 FQNENV come from the germline V gene.

This chain uses TRBV30 with TRBJ1-2, with D perhaps matching TRBD1 (5 bases). V lost 5 bases and J 5 bases, leaving 18 bases between the germline ends. The CDR3 extends over 14 amino acids. CDR1 is GTSNPN and CDR2 is SVGIG in the germline V gene (reference sequence). CDR3 protein: CAWEPGLPGYGYTF. Written as DNA, the CDR3 is TGTGCCTGGGAGCCGGGACTCCCTGGGTATGGCTACACCTTC.

V and J are TRBV12-3 or TRBV12-4 and TRBJ2-3, with a tentative D call TRBD2 (5 bases). Between the trimmed V and J ends, which lost 8 bases and 2 bases, there was a span of 8 bases. This CDR3 is 12 amino acids long. Written as DNA, the CDR3 is TGTGCCAGCGGAGGTCCCACAGATACGCAGTATTTT. The encoded protein is CASGGPTDTQYF.

J is TRBJ1-5 and V is TRBV18; TRBD1 agrees at 9 bases. Losses at the gene ends were 3 bases for V and 6 bases for J; bases not matched to a gene: 6. This CDR3 has 15 amino acids. CDR1 is KGHSH, CDR2 LQKENI, per germline. CDR3 region: CASSPWDRVSQPQHF. The CDR3 DNA follows: TGTGCCAGCTCACCCTGGGACAGGGTGAGTCAGCCCCAGCATTTT.

The chain uses TRBV29-1 and TRBJ1-4, with unresolved D. The CDR3 is made up of 13 amino acids. Germline assignment: CDR1 SQVTM and CDR2 ANQGSEA. V gave up 4 bases and J gave up 2 bases, with 8 bases separating them. The CDR3 region has the DNA TGCAGCGTTGTGGGGATGACTAATGAAAAACTGTTTTTT. It encodes CSVVGMTNEKLFF.

The V gene is TRBV30, the J gene TRBJ1-5, with D unresolved. The CDR3 is made up of 13 amino acids. Germline V gives CDR1 GTSNPN, CDR2 SVGIG (reference sequence). V was shortened by 5 bases and J by 3 bases, with 11 bases between the two germline ends. CDR3 bases: TGTGCCTGGGCCCAAGACAACAATCAGCCCCAGCATTTT. It specifies CAWAQDNNQPQHF.

This chain joins TRBV29-1 and TRBJ1-1, with D possibly being TRBD1 (6 bases). The length of the CDR3 is 13 residues. CDR1 is SQVTM, CDR2 ANQGSEA, per germline. V lost 6 bases to trimming and J lost 1 base, with 12 bases between them. This CDR3 reads CSVARGENTEAFF. CDR3 nucleotides: TGCAGCGTCGCTAGGGGGGAGAACACTGAAGCTTTCTTT.

In DNA form, the CDR3 reads TGTGCCAGCAGGAGGGACAACAACTATGGCTACACCTTC. As protein: CASRRDNNYGYTF. The rearrangement joins TRBV6-1 to TRBJ1-2; D is perhaps TRBD1 (6 bases). Germline V lookup: CDR1 MNHNS, CDR2 SASEGT. V was pared by 6 bases and J by 2 bases, with 10 bases between. The CDR3 extends over 13 amino acids.

The CDR3 protein is CASTWLYEQYF. The DNA of the CDR3 is TGTGCCAGCACCTGGCTCTACGAGCAGTACTTC. The V call is TRBV6-1, the J call TRBJ2-7; no reliable D call. This CDR3 is built from 11 residues. The V and J ends lost 7 bases and 3 bases respectively, with 7 bases between them. Germline assignment: CDR1 MNHNS and CDR2 SASEGT.

The chain carries TRBV11-2 and TRBJ2-3, with TRBD1 as a possible D gene (5 bases). The germline V gene has CDR1 SGHAT and CDR2 FQNNGV. CDR3 length: 13 residues. V lost 5 bases to trimming and J lost 5 bases, with 11 bases between them. CDR3 in DNA: TGTGCCAGCAGCACGTCAGGGTTAGATACGCAGTATTTT. This codes for CASSTSGLDTQYF.

The CDR3 sequence is CASSSDGQGDGYTF. The CDR3 region has the DNA TGTGCCAGCAGTTCCGATGGACAGGGGGATGGCTACACCTTC. V is TRBV7-2 and J is TRBJ1-2; TRBD1 agrees at 10 bases. V gave up 6 bases and J gave up 6 bases; unmatched junction bases: 7. Germline V gene sequence: CDR1 SGHTA, CDR2 FQGNSA. The CDR3 extends over 14 amino acids.

This clonotype appeared once. The chain recombines TRBV3-1 with TRBJ2-7; D not certain. This CDR3 comprises 13 residues. The ends were cut back, 4 bases at V and 0 bases at J, with 7 bases in the middle. CDR1 is LGHDT, CDR2 YNNKEL, per germline (reference sequence). Written as DNA, the CDR3 is TGTGCCAGCAGCCCGGCCTTCTCCTACGAGCAGTACTTC. Translation: CASSPAFSYEQYF.